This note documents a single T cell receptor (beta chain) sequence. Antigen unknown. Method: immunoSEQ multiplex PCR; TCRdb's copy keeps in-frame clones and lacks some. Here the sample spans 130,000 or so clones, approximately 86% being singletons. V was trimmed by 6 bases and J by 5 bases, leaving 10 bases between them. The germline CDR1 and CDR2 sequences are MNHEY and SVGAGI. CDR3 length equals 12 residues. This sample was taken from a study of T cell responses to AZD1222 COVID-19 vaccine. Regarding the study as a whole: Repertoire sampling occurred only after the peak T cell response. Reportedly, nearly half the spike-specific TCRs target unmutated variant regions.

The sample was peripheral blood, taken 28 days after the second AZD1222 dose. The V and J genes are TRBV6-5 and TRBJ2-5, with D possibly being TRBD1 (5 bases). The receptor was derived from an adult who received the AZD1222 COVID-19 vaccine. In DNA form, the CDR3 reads TGTGCCAGCAGGGCCGCAGGGGAGACCCAGTACTTC. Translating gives CASRAAGETQYF.